The following is a TCR beta chain sequence with its context. Deletions cut 4 bases from V and 7 bases from J, with 16 bases between. The CDR3 contains 14 residues. The germline V gene encodes CDR1 LGHNT and CDR2 FRNRAP. Using immunoSEQ multiplex PCR, the repertoire was profiled, and TCRdb retains in-frame clones only, with some absent. The sample lists about 42,000 clones, about 80% occurring once. This sample is part of a study of PD-L1 blockade in urothelial cancer. The TCR originated in a man between 65 and 85 years old with urothelial cancer. The specimen was PBMCs, collected around atezolizumab (anti-PD-L1) treatment. V usage is TRBV12-5 and J usage is TRBJ1-1; possible D gene TRBD1, 5 bases. The CDR3 bases are TGTGCTAGTGGTTCCTCGGGGGGGGGAGGTGAAGCTTTCTTT. Translating gives CASGSSGGGGEAFF.